The present entry profiles one T cell receptor beta chain with its context. The antigen remains undetermined. The sample is drawn from a study of T cells expressing NK-cell markers. For the study at large: Investigators obtained TCR beta repertoires from sorted CD3+CD56+NKG2C+, CD3+CD56+NKG2C- and CD3+CD56-NKG2C+ T cells.

Study-level points and caveats: The CD3+CD56-NKG2C+ fraction of a handful of donors was likewise dominated by these clonotypes. As a fraction of CD8+ T cells, dominant NKG2C+ clonotypes reached about 1.0-7.0% in six donors.

The CDR3 loop spans 15 amino acids. Looked up from germline, CDR1 is SGHTA and CDR2 is FQGNSA. The authors made TCR beta cDNA libraries by 5'RACE template switching. This switching added a universal primer site and UMIs. TCRdb re-called the 5' RACE reads and catalogs CDR3 proteins one per entry, DNA excluded. This sample's clone table lists roughly 110,000 distinct CDR3 sequences. The V gene is TRBV7-2, the J gene TRBJ2-7; TCRdb lists TRBD2, though no DNA is available to test this call. This sequence originates from a woman aged 18 to 75 in good health. Sequencing used blood T cells: a sorted CD56 or NKG2C T cell subset, CD4+ or CD8+ T cells, or bulk PBMC T cells (not recorded which). CDR3 sequence: CASSSTSGLVHEQYF.